This T cell receptor (beta chain) came from a study of T cells in Graves' hyperthyroidism and ophthalmopathy. This clonotype showed up just a few times. The antigen remains unidentified. Study-level points and caveats: From stable hyperthyroidism, ophthalmopathy was set apart by a 13 V-J model. Researchers found most expanded thyroid clonotypes above 0.001 in blood as well.

V dropped 0 bases and J dropped 2 bases, with 11 bases sitting between them. CDR3 length: 16 residues. CDR1 is DFQATT, CDR2 SNEGSKA, per germline (reference sequence). RNA transcripts gave rise to amplified TCR beta CDR3 regions. The HTBI primer set served for first-round RT-PCR of the TCR CDR3. MiXCR, applied by TCRdb to the multiplex PCR reads, yields one record per CDR3 protein. The data hold some 300,000 distinct CDR3 sequences, with 16% observed a single time. This clonotype was sampled from a man younger than 40 with Graves' hyperthyroidism. The chain links TRBV20-1 to TRBJ2-6, with D uncertain. Specimen: blood. CDR3 coding DNA: TGCAGTGCTAGAGATGGGTTTGGTGCTGGGGCCAACGTCCTGACTTTC. Encoded protein: CSARDGFGAGANVLTF.